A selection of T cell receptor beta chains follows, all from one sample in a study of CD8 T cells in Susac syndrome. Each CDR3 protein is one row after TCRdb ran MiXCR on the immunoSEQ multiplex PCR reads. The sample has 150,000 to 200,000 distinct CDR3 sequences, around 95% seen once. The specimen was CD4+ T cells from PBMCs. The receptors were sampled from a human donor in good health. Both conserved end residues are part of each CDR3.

CDR3: CASRREGAEPQHF
J: TRBJ1-5
V: TRBV6-6

CDR3: CSARGSETQETQYF
J: TRBJ2-5
V: TRBV20-1

CDR3: CSVVSDNYGYTF
J: TRBJ1-2
V: TRBV29-1

CDR3: CASSVSIYTQYF
J: TRBJ2-3
V: TRBV2

CDR3: CASSLALSGLGRETQYF
J: TRBJ2-5
V: TRBV5-1

CDR3: CASSADRVEEKLFF
J: TRBJ1-4
V: TRBV6-1

CDR3: CSARSQISYEQYF
J: TRBJ2-7
V: TRBV20-1

CDR3: CASSAYNVLTF
J: TRBJ2-6
V: TRBV25-1

CDR3: CASSQSKYSPNTEAFF
J: TRBJ1-1
V: TRBV23-1

CDR3: CASSRTQSQGGTEAFF
J: TRBJ1-1
V: TRBV18

CDR3: CATSRDLLTRGYGYTF
J: TRBJ1-2
V: TRBV15

CDR3: CSVGLAVNEQFF
J: TRBJ2-1
V: TRBV29-1

CDR3: CASSVGQYEQYF
J: TRBJ2-7
V: TRBV11-2

CDR3: CSARDAYTF
J: TRBJ1-2
V: TRBV20-1

CDR3: CASSFDGTNYGYTF
J: TRBJ1-2
V: TRBV7-3

CDR3: CASSLGQLNNNEQFF
J: TRBJ2-1
V: TRBV6-6

CDR3: CASADSATNEKLFF
J: TRBJ1-4
V: TRBV10-2

CDR3: CASSPDRHQPQHF
J: TRBJ1-5
V: TRBV11-1

CDR3: CASSQPYNEQFF
J: TRBJ2-1
V: TRBV3-1

CDR3: CSSRSGTEETQYF
J: TRBJ2-5
V: TRBV20-1

CDR3: CASRDLGTSYGYTF
J: TRBJ1-2
V: TRBV2

CDR3: CSAGTTEAFF
J: TRBJ1-1
V: TRBV29-1

CDR3: CASSLGGSVVGELFF
J: TRBJ2-2
V: TRBV12-3/TRBV12-4

CDR3: CASRSGRMNTEAFF
J: TRBJ1-1
V: TRBV2

CDR3: CASSDRSWDYGYTF
J: TRBJ1-2
V: TRBV19

CDR3: CASSARLTRKSYEQYF
J: TRBJ2-7
V: TRBV11-2

CDR3: CASSPGALGGPQHF
J: TRBJ1-5
V: TRBV12-3/TRBV12-4

CDR3: CASSLFSFWGQTFSNQPQHF
J: TRBJ1-5
V: TRBV7-8

CDR3: CSVDTGSNQPQHF
J: TRBJ1-5
V: TRBV29-1

CDR3: CAISEKGDYNEQFF
J: TRBJ2-1
V: TRBV10-3

CDR3: CASSSGRTTYNSPLHF
J: TRBJ1-6
V: TRBV27

CDR3: CASSPPGTGDTGELFF
J: TRBJ2-2
V: TRBV28

CDR3: CASGSGLHTGELFF
J: TRBJ2-2
V: TRBV5-1

CDR3: CASSSRWASYEQYF
J: TRBJ2-7
V: TRBV27

CDR3: CASRGSSSNQPQHF
J: TRBJ1-5
V: TRBV6-5

CDR3: CAISEGAGANVLTF
J: TRBJ2-6
V: TRBV10-3

CDR3: CASSLTGGTDNYGYTF
J: TRBJ1-2
V: TRBV9

CDR3: CASKKNLNTEAFF
J: TRBJ1-1
V: TRBV6-1

CDR3: CASSWGDSRSNTEAFF
J: TRBJ1-1
V: TRBV5-1

CDR3: CASSGRQGTEAFF
J: TRBJ1-1
V: TRBV18

CDR3: CASSQDLLVRTGYNEQFF
J: TRBJ2-1
V: TRBV3-1

CDR3: CASGLTGAPLFF
J: TRBJ2-1
V: TRBV12-5

CDR3: CASSQAGQPEYGYTF
J: TRBJ1-2
V: TRBV6-1

CDR3: CASSLAGPYNEQFF
J: TRBJ2-1
V: TRBV5-4

CDR3: CASGTASGANVLTF
J: TRBJ2-6
V: TRBV5-4